These 6 T cell receptor beta chains came from one sample sequenced in a study of T cell repertoires in cytomegalovirus infection. TCRdb redid the calling of the reads with MiXCR, one entry per CDR3 protein. The sample yields 230,000 or so distinct CDR3 sequences, around 15% seen once. Specimen: CD8+ T cells from PBMCs. These receptors were taken from a human donor in good health (CMV status not recorded). Some clones in this sample may be carry-over from other donors' samples.

The sample holds many counts of this clonotype. The chain joins TRBV6-1 to TRBJ2-7; possible D gene TRBD1, 6 bases. Trimming pared 2 bases from V and 3 bases from J, leaving 11 bases between. The length of the CDR3 is 14 residues. Germline V lookup: CDR1 MNHNS, CDR2 SASEGT. CDR3 protein: CASSESPGDYEQYF. The CDR3 DNA reads as TGTGCCAGCAGTGAATCCCCAGGGGACTACGAGCAGTACTTC.

The V and J genes are TRBV2 and TRBJ2-7, with TRBD1 matching over 11 bases. Germline V CDR1 and CDR2: SNHLY, FYNNEI. The CDR3 sequence is 14 residues long. Germline trimming cut 6 bases from V and 5 bases from J; bases unmatched to any gene: 6. CDR3 sequence reads: CASRAGQGAHEQYF. CDR3 nucleotides: TGTGCCAGCAGGGCCGGACAGGGGGCCCACGAGCAGTACTTC.

This chain links TRBV4-1 with TRBJ2-3; 11 positions match TRBD2. CDR1 is MGHRA, CDR2 YSYEKL, per germline. Germline trimming cut 0 bases from V and 0 bases from J; bases unmatched to any gene: 8. The CDR3 totals 19 residues. The CDR3 DNA reads TGCGCCAGCAGCCAAGATCGACTAGCGGGGATCTCTAGCACAGATACGCAGTATTTT. It is translated as CASSQDRLAGISSTDTQYF.

The V gene is TRBV28, the J gene TRBJ2-2; TRBD2 matches 8 bases. V gave up 11 bases and J gave up 3 bases; unmatched junction bases: 11. Germline assignment: CDR1 MDHEN and CDR2 SYDVKM. CDR3 size: 15 residues. The CDR3 spells CAARGGKIDTGELFF. DNA of the CDR3: TGTGCCGCCCGCGGGGGGAAAATTGACACCGGGGAGCTGTTTTTT.

This clonotype was seen many times. The gene calls are TRBV12-3 or TRBV12-4 and TRBJ2-7; 8 nucleotides match TRBD1. Trimming removed 5 bases from V and 4 bases from J; junction bases left unmatched: 10. This CDR3 spans 15 amino acids. CDR3 residues: CASSQGQGWGYEQYF. Here the CDR3 DNA reads TGTGCCAGCAGTCAAGGACAGGGATGGGGGTACGAGCAGTACTTC.

In its sample, this clonotype was seen many times. The V gene is TRBV7-9, the J gene TRBJ2-3; D assignment may be TRBD1 or TRBD2 (6 bases each). Trimming cost V 6 bases and J 2 bases, with 21 bases left between them. Germline loops: CDR1 SEHNR, CDR2 FQNEAQ (reference sequence). The length of the CDR3 is 17 residues. CDR3 in amino acids: CASRRLRDKGLTDTQYF. The CDR3 DNA sequence: TGTGCCAGCAGACGCCTGCGGGACAAGGGGCTCACAGATACGCAGTATTTT.